Sequencing of this TCR beta chain was carried out in a study of beta chain features in type 1 diabetes. General study findings and limits: Within each of all four CD4+ subsets, Type 1 diabetes patients had TCRB CDR3s that were moderately but significantly shorter. There were fewer insertions and more deletions at the VDJ junctions of type 1 diabetes patients.

Looked up from germline, CDR1 is SEHNR and CDR2 is FQNEAQ (reference sequence). There are 12 residues in the CDR3. Trimming shortened V by 5 bases and J by 8 bases, and 12 bases separated the two germline ends. This clone was counted only a few times. Its target is unknown. Since all of the isolated RNA was reverse transcribed, expressed TCRB transcripts were what got sequenced. Here immunoSEQ multiplex PCR was the method, and the copy in TCRdb shows in-frame clones only, minus some. Altogether 150,000 to 190,000 clones are present, 9% to 12% being singletons, with the ten largest covering more than 0.4%.

The chain joins TRBV7-9 to TRBJ1-2; D is undetermined. The clonotype was recovered from a man younger than 45 with type 1 diabetes. The sample was central memory CD4+ T cells from blood. The CDR3 nucleotides read TGTGCCAGCAGCCCCCTAGGAGGGGGCTACACCTTC. Its translation is CASSPLGGGYTF.